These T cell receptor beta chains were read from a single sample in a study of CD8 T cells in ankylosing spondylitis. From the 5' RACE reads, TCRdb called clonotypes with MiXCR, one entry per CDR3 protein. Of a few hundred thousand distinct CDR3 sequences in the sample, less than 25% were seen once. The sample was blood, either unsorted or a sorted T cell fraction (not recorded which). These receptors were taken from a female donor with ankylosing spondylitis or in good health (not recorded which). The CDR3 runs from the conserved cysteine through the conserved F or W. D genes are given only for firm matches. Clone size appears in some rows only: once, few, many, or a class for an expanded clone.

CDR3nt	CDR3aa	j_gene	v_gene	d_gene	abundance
TGCAGTGCCCCGGGAGACAGGGGGTTATGGAACACTGAAGCTTTCTTT	CSAPGDRGLWNTEAFF	TRBJ1-1	TRBV20-1	TRBD1	many
TGCAGTGCTAGTCCCCCCTATGGCTACACCTTC	CSASPPYGYTF	TRBJ1-2	TRBV20-1	-	-
TGCAGTGCTAGAGGGGAAAGGGGCTCCTACGAGCAGTACTTC	CSARGERGSYEQYF	TRBJ2-7	TRBV20-1	-	-
TGTGCCAGCAGCACAGACAGGAGGATGACCGGGGAGCTGTTTTTT	CASSTDRRMTGELFF	TRBJ2-2	TRBV7-2	-	-
TGCAGCGCCATGACAGGGGGCGCGAAAGGCTACACCTTC	CSAMTGGAKGYTF	TRBJ1-2	TRBV29-1	TRBD1	-
TGTGCCAGCAGGGGGCAGTTCTTC	CASRGQFF	TRBJ2-1	TRBV2	-	-
TGTGCCAGCAGTTACACACGGAACTATGGCTACACCTTC	CASSYTRNYGYTF	TRBJ1-2	TRBV6-6	-	few
TGTGCCAGCAACCGGGAGGGAGGGTACTCCTACGAGCAGTACTTC	CASNREGGYSYEQYF	TRBJ2-7	TRBV6-1	TRBD2	few
TGTGCCAGCAGTGCCACAATTCCGGGACTAGCGTCAAATGAGCAGTTCTTC	CASSATIPGLASNEQFF	TRBJ2-1	TRBV25-1	TRBD2	-
TGTGCCAGCAGTCGGGGACTAGCGGGAGTTACCGGGGAGCTGTTTTTT	CASSRGLAGVTGELFF	TRBJ2-2	TRBV6-4	TRBD2	-
TGTGCCAGCAGTCGGCGGGGGGCGGCTACTAATGAAAAACTGTTTTTT	CASSRRGAATNEKLFF	TRBJ1-4	TRBV25-1	-	few
TGTGCCAGCAGCTTGGACTATCTGGTCTCCTACAATGAGCAGTTCTTC	CASSLDYLVSYNEQFF	TRBJ2-1	TRBV7-6	-	few
TGCAGTGCTCAAGGACAGGGCCGCTACTACGAGCAGTACTTC	CSAQGQGRYYEQYF	TRBJ2-7	TRBV20-1	TRBD1	-
TGCGCCAGCAGCACCGAATCGGGGAGAGATGAAGCTTTCTTT	CASSTESGRDEAFF	TRBJ1-1	TRBV5-1	-	few
TGTGCCAGCAGCTTTGGACTAGCGGGAGTTAGCACAGATACGCAGTATTTT	CASSFGLAGVSTDTQYF	TRBJ2-3	TRBV7-2	TRBD2	-
TGTGCCAGCAAACTAGCGGGAGCGGGTAATGAGCAGTTCTTC	CASKLAGAGNEQFF	TRBJ2-1	TRBV12-3/TRBV12-4	TRBD2	-
TGTGCCAGCACCGGGGACCCTGGACGTACGCAGTATTTT	CASTGDPGRTQYF	TRBJ2-3	TRBV11-2	-	-
TGTGCCAGCACAAGGGGACTAGGACCCTCTGGTGGAGAGCAGTTCTTC	CASTRGLGPSGGEQFF	TRBJ2-1	TRBV6-2/TRBV6-3	TRBD2	few
TGTGCCAGCAGCCAACAAAGGGGACTAGCGGGAGGGGATGAGCAGTTCTTC	CASSQQRGLAGGDEQFF	TRBJ2-1	TRBV4-2	TRBD2	few
TGTGCCACTAGGGGATCCGGGGAGCTGTTTTTT	CATRGSGELFF	TRBJ2-2	TRBV19	-	-
TGCAGTGCTTATAGCGGGAAGGGGACAGATACGCAGTATTTT	CSAYSGKGTDTQYF	TRBJ2-3	TRBV20-1	TRBD2	many
TGTGCCAGCAGAAGACTAGCGGGACAGCAGTTCTTC	CASRRLAGQQFF	TRBJ2-1	TRBV12-3/TRBV12-4	TRBD2	many
TGTGCCAGCAGCCCCGGCAGGGAGGTTGGGACCCAGTACTTC	CASSPGREVGTQYF	TRBJ2-5	TRBV13	-	-
TGCAGCGTTCTCAGGGGTCAGCCTAATGAGCAGTTCTTC	CSVLRGQPNEQFF	TRBJ2-1	TRBV29-1	-	-
TGTGCCAGCAGTCTACTAGCGGGAGGTTCTCACGAGCAGTACTTC	CASSLLAGGSHEQYF	TRBJ2-7	TRBV3-1	TRBD2	-
TGTGCCAGCAGAAGGGCTAGTCGAGCAGATACGCAGTATTTT	CASRRASRADTQYF	TRBJ2-3	TRBV6-1	-	-
TGTGCCAGCAGTCGGACAGCCGGGGAGCTGTTTTTT	CASSRTAGELFF	TRBJ2-2	TRBV6-5	-	-
TGTGCCACCAGGGGACAGGGGAATGAGCAGTTCTTC	CATRGQGNEQFF	TRBJ2-1	TRBV24-1	TRBD1	many
TGTGCCAGCTCACCACCGGTCGCGGGAGCCCATGAGCAGTTCTTC	CASSPPVAGAHEQFF	TRBJ2-1	TRBV18	TRBD2	few
TGTGCCAGCAGTTACGGACAGCGAGAGACCCAGTACTTC	CASSYGQRETQYF	TRBJ2-5	TRBV6-6	-	-
TGTGCCAGCAGCTTGGAGGGTCTGCAATCACCCCTCCACTTT	CASSLEGLQSPLHF	TRBJ1-6	TRBV7-6	-	many
TGTGCCAGCTCCCCGGCCACCTGGGATGGCTACACCTTC	CASSPATWDGYTF	TRBJ1-2	TRBV18	-	once
TGCAGCGTTGAAATGGGGAGGGTGTCTGAAGCTTTCTTT	CSVEMGRVSEAFF	TRBJ1-1	TRBV29-1	-	-
TGTGCCAGCAGCTTATGGGGGCGGAATTCACCCCTCCACTTT	CASSLWGRNSPLHF	TRBJ1-6	TRBV13	-	-
TGCGCCAGCAGCTTGGGGAACGGAATTAATTCACCCCTCCACTTT	CASSLGNGINSPLHF	TRBJ1-6	TRBV5-1	-	-
TGTGCCACCAGCCGCCCACCGGGACAGGGTATCGGCGGGGAGCTGTTTTTT	CATSRPPGQGIGGELFF	TRBJ2-2	TRBV15	TRBD1	few
TGTGCCAGCAGTTACTCGAGGATCGGACTAGCGGATCTCGGGGAGCTGTTTTTT	CASSYSRIGLADLGELFF	TRBJ2-2	TRBV6-2/TRBV6-3	TRBD2	-
TGTGCCAGCAGCTTGGGGACCGGGGGAGGGAGGGGAGAGACCCAGTACTTC	CASSLGTGGGRGETQYF	TRBJ2-5	TRBV5-5	TRBD2	-
TGTGCCAGCAGTGAGTTTGGCTCTTCCTCTGGAAACACCATATATTTT	CASSEFGSSSGNTIYF	TRBJ1-3	TRBV2	-	few
TGCAGCGTTGAATTCGGAGGCGCCTACGAGCAGTACTTC	CSVEFGGAYEQYF	TRBJ2-7	TRBV29-1	-	few
TGTGCCATCAGTGAGTCAGGGGACAGAGACGGCTATGGCTACACCTTC	CAISESGDRDGYGYTF	TRBJ1-2	TRBV10-3	TRBD1	-
TGCGCCAGCAGCCAAGAAAGGGCCCGCCTTTACAATGAGCAGTTCTTC	CASSQERARLYNEQFF	TRBJ2-1	TRBV4-3	-	few
TGTGCCAGCAGTTTAAAGTTAGCGGGAGTCGATGAGCAGTTCTTC	CASSLKLAGVDEQFF	TRBJ2-1	TRBV12-3/TRBV12-4	TRBD2	many
TGTGCCAGCAGCCGGACGGTCTATGGCTACACCTTC	CASSRTVYGYTF	TRBJ1-2	TRBV7-2	-	many
TGCGCCAGCAGCTTGCAAGACAGTAGGACTGAAGCTTTCTTT	CASSLQDSRTEAFF	TRBJ1-1	TRBV5-1	-	few
TGTGCCAGCAGTTACCTAGGACAAATGAACACTGAAGCTTTCTTT	CASSYLGQMNTEAFF	TRBJ1-1	TRBV27	-	few
TGTGCCAGCAGCTTGGTCCCGACAGGGGGCGGCTACGAGCAGTACTTC	CASSLVPTGGGYEQYF	TRBJ2-7	TRBV5-6	TRBD1	-
TGTGCCATCAGTGAGTCAACTAGCGGGAGCGACATTCAGTACTTC	CAISESTSGSDIQYF	TRBJ2-4	TRBV10-3	TRBD2	few
TGTGCCAGCAGGCTACAGGGATACAATGAGCAGTTCTTC	CASRLQGYNEQFF	TRBJ2-1	TRBV6-1	-	-
TGCAGCGGTGATACAGGGTCCGGTAGCTACACCTTC	CSGDTGSGSYTF	TRBJ1-2	TRBV29-1	-	-
TGTGCCAGCAGCCAAGTATGGACAGGGGGCGTTATCACTGAAGCTTTCTTT	CASSQVWTGGVITEAFF	TRBJ1-1	TRBV3-1	TRBD1	-
TGTGCCAGCAACCCTCGGGACGGCACCGGGGAGCTGTTTTTT	CASNPRDGTGELFF	TRBJ2-2	TRBV7-2	-	-
TGCAGTGCCACCGGGACAGGGGGTGAAAAACTGTTTTTT	CSATGTGGEKLFF	TRBJ1-4	TRBV20-1	TRBD1	few
TGTGCCAGCAGCCCCGAGTGGCAAGAGACCCAGTACTTC	CASSPEWQETQYF	TRBJ2-5	TRBV2	-	-
TGCAGTGCTAGAGACCTTACCGGGACAGGGGGCTTCAATGAGCAGTTCTTC	CSARDLTGTGGFNEQFF	TRBJ2-1	TRBV20-1	TRBD1	-